This TCR beta chain was sequenced for a study of long-term antiretroviral therapy in people with HIV. Study-level findings and limits: The clones with expansion before ART were dominant in the repertoire at all time points. Diversity rose after ART but stayed below transplant donor controls. The study collected no data on ART adherence, viral resistance or therapy changes.

In the case of this clone: Its antigen is undetermined.

V was clipped by 6 bases and J by 4 bases; unmatched bases: 5. The CDR3 sequence is 15 residues long. Germline CDR1 is SGHDN and CDR2 is FVKESK. This was the immunoSEQ v3.0 assay at survey level. The data were produced by immunoSEQ multiplex PCR, yet TCRdb's version contains in-frame clones alone and is incomplete. This table holds roughly 28,000 clones, roughly 90% found once. This receptor was obtained from a woman younger than 30 with HIV. Sample: unsorted PBMCs, taken 1.8 years after starting antiretroviral therapy. J is TRBJ2-1 and V is TRBV14; 11 bases fit TRBD2. The CDR3 nucleotides read TGTGCCAGCAGAGAACTAGCGGGAGAGTACAATGAGCAGTTCTTC. It codes for CASRELAGEYNEQFF.